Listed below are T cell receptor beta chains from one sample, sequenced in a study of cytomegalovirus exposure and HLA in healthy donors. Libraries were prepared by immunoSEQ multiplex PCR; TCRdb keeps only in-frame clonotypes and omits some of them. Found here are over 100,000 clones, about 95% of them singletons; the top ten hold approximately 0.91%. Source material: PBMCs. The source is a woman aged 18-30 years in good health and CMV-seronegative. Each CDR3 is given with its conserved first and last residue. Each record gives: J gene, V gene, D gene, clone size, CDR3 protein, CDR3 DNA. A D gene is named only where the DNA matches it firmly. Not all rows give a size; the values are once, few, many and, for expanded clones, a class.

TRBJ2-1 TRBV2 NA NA CASRASGGNEQFF TGTGCCAGCAGGGCGAGCGGAGGAAATGAGCAGTTCTTC
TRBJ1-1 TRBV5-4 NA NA CASSLRGTLNTEAFF TGTGCCAGCAGCTTGAGGGGAACACTGAACACTGAAGCTTTCTTT
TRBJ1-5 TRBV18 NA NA CASSPVEWTASNQPQHF TGTGCCAGCTCACCGGTCGAGTGGACAGCCTCTAATCAGCCCCAGCATTTT
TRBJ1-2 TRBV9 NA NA CASSADTRTYGYTF TGTGCCAGCAGCGCAGACACCAGAACCTATGGCTACACCTTC
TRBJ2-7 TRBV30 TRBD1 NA CAWGELQGSHEQYF TGTGCCTGGGGGGAATTACAGGGGTCCCACGAGCAGTACTTC
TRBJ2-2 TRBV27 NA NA CASSHRAYTGELFF TGTGCCAGCAGCCACAGGGCCTACACCGGGGAGCTGTTTTTT
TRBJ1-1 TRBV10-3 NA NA CAISVGGHEAFF TGTGCCATCAGTGTTGGAGGGCATGAAGCTTTCTTT
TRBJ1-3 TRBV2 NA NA CASSESAGISGNTIYF TGTGCCAGCAGTGAATCGGCAGGCATCTCTGGAAACACCATATATTTT
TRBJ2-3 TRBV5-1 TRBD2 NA CASSLVLAGRTDTQYF TGCGCCAGCAGCTTGGTTCTAGCGGGGCGCACAGATACGCAGTATTTT
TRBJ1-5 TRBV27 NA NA CASSFRNNQPQHF TGTGCCAGCAGTTTCAGGAACAATCAGCCCCAGCATTTT
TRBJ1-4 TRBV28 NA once CASIAATNEKLFF TGTGCCAGCATTGCAGCAACTAATGAAAAACTGTTTTTT
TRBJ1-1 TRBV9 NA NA CASSVGEAMNTEAFF TGTGCCAGCAGCGTAGGTGAGGCCATGAACACTGAAGCTTTCTTT
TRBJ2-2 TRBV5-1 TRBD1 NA CASSVDRISGELFF TGCGCCAGCAGCGTGGACAGGATCTCCGGGGAGCTGTTTTTT
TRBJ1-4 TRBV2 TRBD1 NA CASQSGGDRASEKLFF TGTGCCAGCCAATCAGGGGGGGACAGGGCCTCCGAAAAACTGTTTTTT
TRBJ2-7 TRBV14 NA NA CASSQDSSYEQYF TGTGCCAGCAGCCAAGACAGTTCCTACGAGCAGTACTTC
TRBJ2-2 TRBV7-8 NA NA CASSLAPGYNTGELFF TGTGCCAGCAGCTTAGCCCCGGGGTACAACACCGGGGAGCTGTTTTTT
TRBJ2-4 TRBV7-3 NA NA CASSLGQGRENIQYF TGTGCCAGCAGCTTAGGTCAGGGTAGGGAAAACATTCAGTACTTC
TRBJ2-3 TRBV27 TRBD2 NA CASSLLASGGPRDTQYF TGTGCCAGCAGTTTATTGGCCAGCGGGGGGCCGAGAGATACGCAGTATTTT
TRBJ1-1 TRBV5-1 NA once CASSQGQNTEAFF TGCGCCAGCAGCCAAGGACAGAACACTGAAGCTTTCTTT
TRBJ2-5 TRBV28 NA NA CASSFRETQYF TGTGCCAGCAGCTTTCGAGAGACCCAGTACTTC
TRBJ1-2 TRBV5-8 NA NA CASSLFGSGAPTNYGYTF TGTGCCAGCAGCTTGTTTGGTTCAGGGGCCCCCACTAACTATGGCTACACCTTC
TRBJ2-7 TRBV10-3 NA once CAISETANPYEQYF TGTGCCATCAGTGAAACAGCCAACCCCTACGAGCAGTACTTC
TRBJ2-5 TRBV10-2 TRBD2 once CASGTSGGQETQYF TGCGCCAGCGGGACTAGCGGGGGGCAAGAGACCCAGTACTTC
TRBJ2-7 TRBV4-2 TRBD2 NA CASSQDLVGGLAYEQYF TGTGCCAGCAGCCAAGATCTAGTGGGGGGACTAGCCTACGAGCAGTACTTC